This T cell receptor (beta chain) was found in a study of Ad26.COV2.S vaccination and SARS-CoV-2 variants. Study-wide results and limits: Using TCR breadth and depth analyses may have led to underestimated total T cell responses.

To note about this clone: The antigen remains unidentified.

The CDR3 contains 18 residues. CDR1 SGHTA and CDR2 FQGNSA come from the germline V gene. Losses at the gene ends were 5 bases for V and 3 bases for J; bases not matched to a gene: 15. Method: immunoSEQ multiplex PCR; TCRdb's copy keeps in-frame clones and lacks some. Of about 180,000 clones in the sample, around nine tenths are singletons; the top ten hold about 5.5%. This rearrangement joins TRBV7-2 to TRBJ2-3; 9 bases are a match to TRBD2. The clonotype was recovered from a human donor who had recovered from COVID-19. This sample comprised peripheral blood, obtained after recovery from COVID-19. CDR3 nucleotide sequence: TGTGCCAGCAGCCTGCGTCTAGCAGTAGCGGGGGTTACAGATACGCAGTATTTT. Its translation is CASSLRLAVAGVTDTQYF.